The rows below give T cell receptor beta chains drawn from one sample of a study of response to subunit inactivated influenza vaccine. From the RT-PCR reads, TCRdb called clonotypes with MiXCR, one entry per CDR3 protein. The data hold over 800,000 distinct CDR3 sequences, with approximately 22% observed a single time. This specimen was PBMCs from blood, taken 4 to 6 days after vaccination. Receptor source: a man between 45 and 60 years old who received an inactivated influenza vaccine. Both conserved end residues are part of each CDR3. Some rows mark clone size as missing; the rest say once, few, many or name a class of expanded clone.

cdr3_aa: CSAGLGDTFSPLHF
cdr3_length: 14
clone_size: few
v_call: TRBV20-1
j_call: TRBJ1-6

cdr3_aa: CASSYSIEAGPGNTIYF
cdr3_length: 17
clone_size: many
v_call: TRBV6-5
j_call: TRBJ1-3

cdr3_aa: CATSLTGAKGNEQFF
cdr3_length: 15
clone_size: -
v_call: TRBV24-1
j_call: TRBJ2-1

cdr3_aa: CASSLGHSYNSPLHF
cdr3_length: 15
clone_size: few
v_call: TRBV28
j_call: TRBJ1-6

cdr3_aa: CASSLYPSSTDTQYF
cdr3_length: 15
clone_size: -
v_call: TRBV27
j_call: TRBJ2-3

cdr3_aa: CASSQETGTSGRWGETQYF
cdr3_length: 19
clone_size: -
v_call: TRBV11-2
j_call: TRBJ2-5

cdr3_aa: CASSEGLAAVYEQYF
cdr3_length: 15
clone_size: few
v_call: TRBV18
j_call: TRBJ2-7

cdr3_aa: CASSFAGSNRDEQFF
cdr3_length: 15
clone_size: -
v_call: TRBV7-7
j_call: TRBJ2-1

cdr3_aa: CASSLGGANQPQHF
cdr3_length: 14
clone_size: many
v_call: TRBV11-2
j_call: TRBJ1-5

cdr3_aa: CASTKGQWNTEAFF
cdr3_length: 14
clone_size: few
v_call: TRBV27
j_call: TRBJ1-1

cdr3_aa: CSAASGLTGELFF
cdr3_length: 13
clone_size: -
v_call: TRBV20-1
j_call: TRBJ2-2

cdr3_aa: CASSSQGAANQPQHF
cdr3_length: 15
clone_size: few
v_call: TRBV12-3/TRBV12-4
j_call: TRBJ1-5

cdr3_aa: CASILGDPNTEAFF
cdr3_length: 14
clone_size: few
v_call: TRBV28
j_call: TRBJ1-1

cdr3_aa: CASSQGRDSSYEQYF
cdr3_length: 15
clone_size: many
v_call: TRBV4-3
j_call: TRBJ2-7

cdr3_aa: CASKGTSGTGELFF
cdr3_length: 14
clone_size: -
v_call: TRBV10-2
j_call: TRBJ2-2

cdr3_aa: CASSAQPGGNTEAFF
cdr3_length: 15
clone_size: -
v_call: TRBV10-1
j_call: TRBJ1-1

cdr3_aa: CASSLVAGAPYEQYF
cdr3_length: 15
clone_size: -
v_call: TRBV11-2
j_call: TRBJ2-7

cdr3_aa: CASSSPAGKSVNEQYF
cdr3_length: 16
clone_size: -
v_call: TRBV27
j_call: TRBJ2-7

cdr3_aa: CASKSAGEETQYF
cdr3_length: 13
clone_size: -
v_call: TRBV5-1
j_call: TRBJ2-5

cdr3_aa: CASRLGTARTDTQYF
cdr3_length: 15
clone_size: -
v_call: TRBV7-2
j_call: TRBJ2-3

cdr3_aa: CASSLESMADTGELFF
cdr3_length: 16
clone_size: few
v_call: TRBV11-2
j_call: TRBJ2-2

cdr3_aa: CASSVAPGTYGYTF
cdr3_length: 14
clone_size: -
v_call: TRBV9
j_call: TRBJ1-2

cdr3_aa: CASNQRRGTEAFF
cdr3_length: 13
clone_size: -
v_call: TRBV12-3/TRBV12-4
j_call: TRBJ1-1

cdr3_aa: CASSPGLQQFF
cdr3_length: 11
clone_size: -
v_call: TRBV3-1
j_call: TRBJ2-1

cdr3_aa: CASSYIRKDSTMNTEAFF
cdr3_length: 18
clone_size: many
v_call: TRBV7-6
j_call: TRBJ1-1

cdr3_aa: CASSPGAGRTETQYF
cdr3_length: 15
clone_size: -
v_call: TRBV7-8
j_call: TRBJ2-5

cdr3_aa: CASTPEVLYNEQFF
cdr3_length: 14
clone_size: -
v_call: TRBV7-9
j_call: TRBJ2-1

cdr3_aa: CASSLDLVAGSGNNYGYTF
cdr3_length: 19
clone_size: few
v_call: TRBV11-2
j_call: TRBJ1-2

cdr3_aa: CASSLEIRDLYF
cdr3_length: 12
clone_size: -
v_call: TRBV7-2
j_call: TRBJ2-7

cdr3_aa: CASSFPNRAYEQYF
cdr3_length: 14
clone_size: -
v_call: TRBV7-9
j_call: TRBJ2-7

cdr3_aa: CASMGHARSGYTF
cdr3_length: 13
clone_size: -
v_call: TRBV12-3/TRBV12-4
j_call: TRBJ1-2

cdr3_aa: CASSQRGSPQDTQYF
cdr3_length: 15
clone_size: -
v_call: TRBV4-2
j_call: TRBJ2-3

cdr3_aa: CATTLGSPYEQYF
cdr3_length: 13
clone_size: few
v_call: TRBV7-9
j_call: TRBJ2-7

cdr3_aa: CAWSGGRTTYNEQFF
cdr3_length: 15
clone_size: -
v_call: TRBV30
j_call: TRBJ2-1

cdr3_aa: CSARDWQGRAGELFF
cdr3_length: 15
clone_size: few
v_call: TRBV20-1
j_call: TRBJ2-2

cdr3_aa: CSARDPLVLNTGELFF
cdr3_length: 16
clone_size: many
v_call: TRBV20-1
j_call: TRBJ2-2

cdr3_aa: CASSNPRDPWFF
cdr3_length: 12
clone_size: few
v_call: TRBV6-2/TRBV6-3
j_call: TRBJ2-1

cdr3_aa: CASSQVGRRNTEAFF
cdr3_length: 15
clone_size: -
v_call: TRBV4-1
j_call: TRBJ1-1

cdr3_aa: CASNEGVLNIQYF
cdr3_length: 13
clone_size: -
v_call: TRBV12-3/TRBV12-4
j_call: TRBJ2-4

cdr3_aa: CASRALTGNSYEQYF
cdr3_length: 15
clone_size: -
v_call: TRBV28
j_call: TRBJ2-7

cdr3_aa: CSAKEVYNEQFF
cdr3_length: 12
clone_size: -
v_call: TRBV20-1
j_call: TRBJ2-1

cdr3_aa: CASSQTGRGNQPQHF
cdr3_length: 15
clone_size: -
v_call: TRBV19
j_call: TRBJ1-5

cdr3_aa: CSAGAGGIQETQYF
cdr3_length: 14
clone_size: -
v_call: TRBV20-1
j_call: TRBJ2-5

cdr3_aa: CASSARGQIQETQYF
cdr3_length: 15
clone_size: -
v_call: TRBV9
j_call: TRBJ2-5

cdr3_aa: CSARTGTSGSWASYEQYF
cdr3_length: 18
clone_size: few
v_call: TRBV20-1
j_call: TRBJ2-7

cdr3_aa: CASRNSPGQGNYGYTF
cdr3_length: 16
clone_size: many
v_call: TRBV5-1
j_call: TRBJ1-2